This TCR beta chain was sequenced in a study of long-term antiretroviral therapy in people with HIV (dated by TCRdb to between 2021 and 2024). About the full investigation: The earliest samples were collected about a decade before the 2015 WHO recommendation for immediate ART, when ART was typically delayed until CD4 counts fell. Whether ART initiation and durable HIV suppression were associated with changes in peripheral blood TRB repertoire composition and diversity was tested in a retrospective serial study. No cross-contamination during QIAcube processing was seen in test extractions of a monoclonal T-cell line run alongside 30 or so polyclonal samples. A total of 192 cryopreserved PBMC samples were contributed to the cohort by 30 adults with confirmed HIV infection, with samples collected serially over a mean of approximately six years (range 1-12). Of the approximately 30 participants with HIV, roughly 10 were female. The investigation overall reported the following: A significant increase in TRB diversity was found to be associated with ART initiation, although TRB diversity was observed to remain significantly below that of transplant donor controls even after long-term ART. Because cell numbers in pre-ART samples were limited, unsorted PBMC were profiled instead of sorted CD4+ and CD8+ T cells. Samples dated from 2004 to 2017, and the ART regimens used may be less effective than current ones. Narrower CDR3 length ranges were observed in HIV repertoires than in controls, and an antigen-experienced repertoire with only a slight naive shift after ART was suggested by the network structure. The repertoire was dominated across all time points by expanded TRB clones identified before ART initiation, although this dominance was seen to fluctuate and to decrease in many PLHIV after ART. Inferences about post-ART repertoire changes were limited because no data were available on ART adherence, viral resistance or therapy changes. Owing to limited PBMC availability, only the TCR beta chain was sequenced, without alpha chain pairing.

This clone turned up a few times. Its antigen is unknown. No qualities accompany the bases; no much larger clone lies one base away. The immunoSEQ hsTCRB v3.0 assay was used at survey level resolution for TRB variable region sequencing. The targeted TRB sequencing depth was roughly 35,000-50,000 T-cell genomes per sample. An Illumina MiSeq with a v3 150-cycle kit was used to sequence the pooled TRB libraries. In the original analysis: Repertoire analysis ran in R within a reproducible Nextflow workflow covering QC, data transformation and analysis. LymphoSeq2, an R package for exploring AIRR-Seq data, was used to implement the custom analyses. After excluding a few samples that yielded fewer than 5000 total TRB sequences, some 190 HIV repertoires remained for analysis. Among the 170 to 200 retained HIV repertoires, 55 to 65 were collected before ART initiation and more than 120 after ART initiation. Each repertoire was downsampled to 5000 TRB nucleotide sequences, and summary statistics were averaged across 100 downsampling iterations. TRB sequences were retained for analysis only if CDR3 regions of at least seven amino acids were present. Two measures captured diversity: a Shannon entropy-derived clonality score and the Gini coefficient. In the repertoire networks, any two of the top 5000 CDR3 amino acid sequences were linked whenever the two sequences differed by an edit distance of one. For TRB CDR3 amino acid sequences, GLIPH2 was used to predict antigen specificity groups and MHC restriction. Known CMV, EBV, HIV or tissue antigen associations were flagged by matching CDR3 amino acid sequences against VDJdb and McPAS-TCR. Pre-ART, post-ART and control groups were compared with Wilcoxon signed-rank tests and Holm-Bonferroni correction. TCRdb re-hosts the immuneACCESS table, in-frame sequences only. Its copies lack some clones; in the studies checked, an unresolved V gene accounts for under half of them, and the cause for the rest is not known. V and J calls and clone size are those listed in that table; D and trimming were worked out from the DNA. The sample includes about 25,000 clones, with 80% to 90% observed a single time. Under 6% of the sample is taken by the ten largest.

CDR1 and CDR2 are drawn from the germline V gene (reference sequence): GTSNPN, SVGIG. Unmatched junction bases come to 5, with V trimmed by 1 base and J by 7 bases. Reading from cysteine to phenylalanine, the CDR3 counts 14 amino acids. The read is trimmed to its CDR3 DNA, 42 bases read in frame from base 1. Participants were included only if at least one PBMC sample before ART initiation and at least two post-ART samples were available. Every participant with HIV received treatment in the United States of America. Before DNA extraction, cryopreserved samples of about 0.95-10 million PBMC were thawed and washed. At the time of the earliest PBMC sample for each participant with HIV, ages ranged from roughly 20 to 54 years. PBMC samples were contributed by each participant from 1-4 timepoints before ART initiation and 2-8 timepoints after ART initiation, with a median of 7 samples. For every participant, serial HIV viral load, CD4+ T-cell count, ART history and demographic data were obtained. Using a Qiagen kit on a QIAcube, genomic DNA was extracted from unsorted PBMC, with samples processed in batches of 12.

Sequencing used unsorted PBMCs, obtained 3 years after starting antiretroviral therapy. The V and J segments used are TRBV30 and TRBJ1-5; 9 nucleotides in the junction match TRBD1. The source of this sequence is a man aged 18-30 years with HIV. The DNA sequence follows: TGTGCCTGGAGTGGAGGGACAGGGCAGCAGCCCCAGCATTTT. It translates as CAWSGGTGQQPQHF.